In its sample, the clone carrying this T cell receptor (beta chain) was seen once. This sample stems from a study of blood T cell repertoires in COVID-19. Study as a whole: Whether acute or convalescent, the COVID-19 samples came from the United States, Italy and Spain. PBMCs, B-cell-depleted T cells, or T cells provided the cDNA or gDNA that made up the material.

Original methodology: Amplifying reference gene primers gave estimates of nucleated cell counts. Profiling relied on immunoSEQ multiplex PCR, and the TCRdb table lists in-frame clones only, not all of them. The DNA was the basis for D and trimming; V, J and clone size are from that table. The sample consists of 99,000 or so clones, just over 85% of them appearing once. The clonotype was recovered from a woman between 55 and 75 years old in a cohort sampled during active or convalescent COVID-19. Sequenced input: peripheral blood.

Written as DNA, the CDR3 is TGTGCCAGCAGTTACGACATCAGAAAGAACACTGAAGCTTTCTTT. Encoded protein: CASSYDIRKNTEAFF. V gene TRBV6-5 combines with J gene TRBJ1-1, with D unclear. With 2 bases removed from V and 1 base from J, the gap between germline ends came to 11 bases. This CDR3 has 15 amino acids. Germline lookup yields CDR1 MNHEY and CDR2 SVGAGI.